The 17 T cell receptor beta chains below come from one sample, sequenced in a study of blood T cell repertoires in COVID-19 (dated by TCRdb to the early 2020s). Receptors were amplified or captured by the immunoSEQ multiplex PCR assay. What TCRdb holds here is the immuneACCESS table cut down to in-frame rearrangements. Part of the clones is not present; checked against another copy, under half of the missing clones reflect an unresolved V gene, and the others are unexplained. For this sample there are 95,000 to 150,000 clones; roughly 89% appear just once. Jointly, the top ten make up about 4.5% of the sample. Sequenced input: peripheral blood. These receptors originate from a middle-aged man with acute or convalescent COVID-19.

The V gene is TRBV9, the J gene TRBJ2-2; 10 bases agree with TRBD1. The CDR3 is made up of 17 amino acids. Looked up from germline, CDR1 is SGDLS and CDR2 is YYNGEE. Unmatched junction bases numbered 9, after V lost 0 bases and J lost 7 bases. The CDR3 DNA is TGTGCCAGCAGCGTAGACCGGGACAGGGGAAGGTACGGGGAGCTGTTTTTT. Amino acids: CASSVDRDRGRYGELFF.

The chain is built from TRBV5-1 and TRBJ2-5, with D unclear. The CDR3 loop spans 13 amino acids. CDR1 and CDR2 (germline): SGHRS, YFSETQ. The V and J ends lost 0 bases and 2 bases respectively, with 5 bases between them. CDR3 bases: TGCGCCAGCAGCTTGGAAGCTCAAGAGACCCAGTACTTC. It translates to CASSLEAQETQYF.

This clone showed up just once. The rearrangement uses TRBV14 and TRBJ1-1, with 8 bases matching TRBD1. Germline-derived CDR1 and CDR2 are SGHDN and FVKESK. V gave up 1 base and J gave up 8 bases; unmatched junction bases: 9. The CDR3 loop spans 15 amino acids. CDR3 loop: CASSQVGQGGDEAFF. The CDR3 coding sequence is TGTGCCAGCAGCCAAGTTGGACAGGGCGGGGACGAAGCTTTCTTT.

This clone was detected once. V is TRBV14 and J is TRBJ2-7; D possibly corresponds to TRBD2 (5 bases). V lost 1 base and J 0 bases, leaving 7 bases between the germline ends. The CDR3 is 14 amino acids. Per germline, CDR1 SGHDN and CDR2 FVKESK. The CDR3 loop reads CASSQGENSYEQYF. As DNA, the CDR3 is TGTGCCAGCAGCCAAGGGGAGAACTCCTACGAGCAGTACTTC.

The chain has TRBV20-1 and TRBJ2-1, with D possibly TRBD2 on 6 matching bases. Germline V gene data show CDR1 as DFQATT and CDR2 as SNEGSKA (reference sequence). V lost 6 bases and J lost 15, with 18 bases in between. The CDR3 has 11 residues. The CDR3 loop reads CSAESSQGLFF. Written as DNA, the CDR3 is TGCAGTGCGGAATCCAGCCAGGGACTGTTCTTC.

The sample holds one count of this clone. The chain is built from TRBV4-2 and TRBJ1-3; D is undetermined. V was pared by 1 base and J by 0 bases, with 7 bases between. Germline CDR1 is LGHNA and CDR2 is YNFKEQ. CDR3 length: 15 amino acids. In nucleotides, the CDR3 is TGTGCCAGCAGCCAAGGACTGAGCTCTGGAAACACCATATATTTT. Translated, it gives CASSQGLSSGNTIYF.

The rearrangement joins TRBV5-5 to TRBJ1-3; D is unresolved. Between the trimmed V and J ends, which lost 0 bases and 4 bases, there was a span of 17 bases. The CDR3 runs 17 residues. Germline V gene lookup returns CDR1 SGHKS and CDR2 YYEKEE (reference sequence). The CDR3 DNA reads as TGTGCCAGCAGCTTGGCTGGTGATTTGGCTTTCGGAAACACCATATATTTT. Translating gives CASSLAGDLAFGNTIYF.

This clone was observed once. The chain couples TRBV7-2 to TRBJ2-2, with a weak D call TRBD1 (5 bases). V lost 1 base to trimming and J lost 2 bases, with 8 bases between them. CDR1 is SGHTA, CDR2 FQGNSA, per germline. The CDR3 contains 15 residues. Here the CDR3 DNA reads TGTGCCAGCAGCTTAGACAGGAAAAACACCGGGGAGCTGTTTTTT. Translation: CASSLDRKNTGELFF.

V usage is TRBV9 and J usage is TRBJ2-7; tentative D call: TRBD2 (6 bases). The CDR3 spans 14 residues. Germline loops: CDR1 SGDLS, CDR2 YYNGEE. The V end lost 0 bases, the J end lost 2 bases, and 9 bases lay between the germline ends. Here the CDR3 DNA reads TGTGCCAGCAGCGTAGGAGTAGCGGCCTACGAGCAGTACTTC. Encoded protein: CASSVGVAAYEQYF.

The gene calls are TRBV2 and TRBJ2-5; 9 nucleotides align to TRBD2. The CDR3 is 12 residues long. Trimming at V came to 7 bases and at J to 4 bases, leaving 1 base not matched to a gene. CDR1 is SNHLY, CDR2 FYNNEI, per germline. The CDR3, as DNA: TGTGCCAGCATGACTAGCGGAGAGACCCAGTACTTC. This sequence encodes CASMTSGETQYF.

The genes are TRBV3-1 (or the pseudogene TRBV3-2) and TRBJ1-1, with 7 bases identical to TRBD1. Germline loops: CDR1 LGHDT, CDR2 YNNKEL (reference sequence). V was pared by 4 bases and J by 6 bases, with 11 bases of the junction left unmatched. The CDR3 is 15 residues long. The CDR3 sequence is CASSPRQGGIAEAFF. For the CDR3, the DNA is TGTGCCAGCAGCCCTCGCCAAGGGGGCATCGCTGAAGCTTTCTTT.

The V and J genes are TRBV19 and TRBJ1-3, with 8 bases fitting TRBD1. The germline gives CDR1 LNHDA, CDR2 SQIVND (reference sequence). The CDR3 sequence is 15 residues long. Unmatched junction bases numbered 4, after V lost 6 bases and J lost 0 bases. For the CDR3, the DNA is TGTGCCAGTAGAGACAGGGGAGGCTCTGGAAACACCATATATTTT. Residues: CASRDRGGSGNTIYF.

This clone was observed once. The chain couples TRBV7-9 to TRBJ2-7; 9 nucleotides match TRBD1. The CDR3 sequence is 14 residues long. Trimming took 5 bases from V and 5 from J; bases not matched to a gene: 7. Per germline, CDR1 SEHNR and CDR2 FQNEAQ (reference sequence). The CDR3 spells CASSIRDRAHEQYF. The CDR3 region has the DNA TGTGCCAGCAGCATAAGGGACAGGGCTCACGAGCAGTACTTC.

The V gene is TRBV6-2 or TRBV6-3, the J gene TRBJ1-2; D possibly corresponds to TRBD1 (5 bases). The CDR3 runs to 13 residues. Trimming pared 5 bases from V and 3 bases from J, leaving 10 bases between. The germline V gene encodes CDR1 MNHEY and CDR2 SVGEGT. The CDR3 DNA sequence: TGTGCCAGCAGTGACAGCTACTACTATGGCTACACCTTC. Translated: CASSDSYYYGYTF.

This chain uses TRBV9 with TRBJ1-2; weak D call: TRBD1 (5 bases). CDR1 is SGDLS, CDR2 YYNGEE, per germline. Trimming cost V 0 bases and J 5 bases, with 14 bases left between them. CDR3 length: 15 amino acids. The CDR3, as DNA: TGTGCCAGCAGCGTAGAGTCTGGGGGAGGGTATGGCTACACCTTC. It specifies CASSVESGGGYGYTF.

The chain uses TRBV19 and TRBJ1-5; 8 positions agree with TRBD1. The CDR3 length is 14 residues. Trimming cost V 6 bases and J 4 bases; bases outside gene matches: 5. Per germline, CDR1 LNHDA and CDR2 SQIVND (reference sequence). The CDR3 region is CASRTGEWNQPQHF. The CDR3 bases are TGTGCCAGTAGGACAGGGGAGTGGAATCAGCCCCAGCATTTT. Full variable domain (outside the CDR3, taken from reference TRBV19 and TRBJ1-5): DGGITQSPKYLFRKEGQNVTLSCEQNLNHDAMYWYRQDPGQGLRLIYYSQIVNDFQKGDIAEGYSVSREKKESFPLTVTSAQKNPTAFYLCASRTGEWNQPQHFGDGTRLSIL.

The CDR3 sequence is CASSPLGGTTSTDTQYF. Here the CDR3 DNA reads TGTGCCAGCAGCCCACTGGGGGGGACAACTAGCACAGATACGCAGTATTTT. The rearrangement links TRBV7-2 to TRBJ2-3; D might be TRBD2 (7 bases). The V gene lost 5 bases and the J gene lost 0 bases, with 18 bases spanning the gap. In germline, CDR1 is SGHTA, CDR2 FQGNSA. The CDR3 spans 17 residues.